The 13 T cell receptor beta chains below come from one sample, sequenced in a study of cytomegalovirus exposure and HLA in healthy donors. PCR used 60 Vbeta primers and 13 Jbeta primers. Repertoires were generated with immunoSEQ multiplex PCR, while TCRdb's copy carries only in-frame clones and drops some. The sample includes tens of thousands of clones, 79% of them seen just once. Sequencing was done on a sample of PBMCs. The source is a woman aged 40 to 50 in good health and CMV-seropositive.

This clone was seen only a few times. CDR3 sequence (DNA): TGCGCCAGCTTCGGACGGGAGAAACTGTTTTTT. It is translated as CASFGREKLFF. The V call is TRBV10-2, the J call TRBJ1-4, with unresolved D. This CDR3 is built from 11 residues. V dropped 8 bases and J dropped 11 bases, with 12 bases sitting between them. CDR1 WSHSY and CDR2 SAAADI come from the germline V gene.

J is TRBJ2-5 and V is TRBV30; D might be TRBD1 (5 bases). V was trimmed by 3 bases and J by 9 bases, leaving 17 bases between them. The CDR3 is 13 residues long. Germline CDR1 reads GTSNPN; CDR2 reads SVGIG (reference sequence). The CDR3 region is CAWSLRDSNSQYF. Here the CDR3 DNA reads TGTGCCTGGAGCCTCCGAGACAGTAACTCCCAGTACTTC. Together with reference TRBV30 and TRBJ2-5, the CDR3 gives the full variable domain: SQTIHQWPATLVQPVGSPLSLECTVEGTSNPNLYWYRQAAGRGLQLLFYSVGIGQISSEVPQNLSASRPQDRQFILSSKKLLLSDSGFYLCAWSLRDSNSQYFGPGTRLLVL.

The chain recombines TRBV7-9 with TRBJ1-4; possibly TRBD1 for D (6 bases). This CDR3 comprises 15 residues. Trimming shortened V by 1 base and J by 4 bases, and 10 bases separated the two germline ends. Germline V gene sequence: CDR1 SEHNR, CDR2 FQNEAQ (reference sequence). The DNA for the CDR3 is TGTGCCAGCAGCTTAGACACAGGGTTTAATGAAAAACTGTTTTTT. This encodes CASSLDTGFNEKLFF.

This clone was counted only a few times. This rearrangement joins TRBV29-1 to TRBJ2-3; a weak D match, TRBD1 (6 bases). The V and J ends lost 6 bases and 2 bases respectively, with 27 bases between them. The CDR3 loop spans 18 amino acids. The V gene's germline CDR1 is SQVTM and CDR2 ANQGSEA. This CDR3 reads CSVGGRTEPHLFTDTQYF. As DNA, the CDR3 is TGCAGCGTGGGCGGTAGGACAGAACCTCATTTATTCACAGATACGCAGTATTTT.

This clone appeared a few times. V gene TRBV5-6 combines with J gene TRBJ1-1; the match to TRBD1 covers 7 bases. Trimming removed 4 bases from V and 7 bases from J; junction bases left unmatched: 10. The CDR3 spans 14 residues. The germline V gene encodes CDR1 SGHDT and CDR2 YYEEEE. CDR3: CASSMTGSPGEAFF. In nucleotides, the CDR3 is TGTGCCAGCAGCATGACAGGGAGTCCGGGTGAAGCTTTCTTT.

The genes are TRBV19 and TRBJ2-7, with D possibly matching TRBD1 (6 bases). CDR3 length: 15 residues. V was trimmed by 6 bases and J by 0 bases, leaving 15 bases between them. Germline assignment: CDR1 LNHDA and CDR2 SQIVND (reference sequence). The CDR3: CASSLRQDSSYEQYF. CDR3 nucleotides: TGTGCCAGTAGCCTAAGACAGGACAGCTCCTACGAGCAGTACTTC.

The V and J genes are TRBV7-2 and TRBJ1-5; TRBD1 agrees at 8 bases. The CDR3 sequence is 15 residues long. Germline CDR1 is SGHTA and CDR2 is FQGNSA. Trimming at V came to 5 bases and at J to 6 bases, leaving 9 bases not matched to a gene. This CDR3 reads CASSPQQGAAQPQHF. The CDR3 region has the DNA TGTGCCAGCAGCCCTCAGCAGGGGGCGGCTCAGCCCCAGCATTTT.

The CDR3 reads CASSIEGQNTEAFF. In DNA, the CDR3 is TGTGCCAGTAGTATAGAGGGACAGAACACTGAAGCTTTCTTT. The J gene is TRBJ1-1, the V gene TRBV19; a possible D gene is TRBD1 (6 bases). V was cut by 0 bases and J by 1 base, with 6 bases left in between. The CDR3 loop spans 14 amino acids. CDR1 is LNHDA, CDR2 SQIVND, per germline (reference sequence).

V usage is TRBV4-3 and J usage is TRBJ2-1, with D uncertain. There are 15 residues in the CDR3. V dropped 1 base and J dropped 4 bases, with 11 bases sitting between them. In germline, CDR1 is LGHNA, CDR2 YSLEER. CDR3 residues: CASSQARPLYNEQFF. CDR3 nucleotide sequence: TGCGCCAGCAGCCAAGCTAGGCCTCTGTACAATGAGCAGTTCTTC.

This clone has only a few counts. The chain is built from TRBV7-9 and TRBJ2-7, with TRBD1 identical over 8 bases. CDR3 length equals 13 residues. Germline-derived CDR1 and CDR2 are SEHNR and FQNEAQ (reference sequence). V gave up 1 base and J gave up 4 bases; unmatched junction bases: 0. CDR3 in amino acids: CASSLDRGYEQYF. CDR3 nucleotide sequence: TGTGCCAGCAGCTTAGACAGGGGGTACGAGCAGTACTTC.

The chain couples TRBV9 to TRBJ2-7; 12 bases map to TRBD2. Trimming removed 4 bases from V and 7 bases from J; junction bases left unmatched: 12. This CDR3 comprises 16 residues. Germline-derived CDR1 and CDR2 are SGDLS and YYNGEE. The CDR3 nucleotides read TGTGCCAGCAGCTCGGGGCTAGCGGGAGGGAAGAGGGAGCAGTACTTC. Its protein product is CASSSGLAGGKREQYF.

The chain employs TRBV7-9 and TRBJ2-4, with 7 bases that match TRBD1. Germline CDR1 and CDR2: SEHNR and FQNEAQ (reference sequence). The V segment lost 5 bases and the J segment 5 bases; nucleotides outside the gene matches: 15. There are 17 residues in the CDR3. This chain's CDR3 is CASSRDRNYGSENIQYF. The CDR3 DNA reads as TGTGCCAGCAGCCGGGACAGAAATTACGGTTCGGAAAACATTCAGTACTTC.

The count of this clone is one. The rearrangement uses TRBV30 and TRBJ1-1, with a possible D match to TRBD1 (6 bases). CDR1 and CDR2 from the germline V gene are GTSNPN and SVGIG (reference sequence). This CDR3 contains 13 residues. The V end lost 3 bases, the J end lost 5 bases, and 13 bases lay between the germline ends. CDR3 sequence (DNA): TGTGCCTGGAGCAAAGGGGGGGGAACTGAAGCTTTCTTT. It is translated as CAWSKGGGTEAFF. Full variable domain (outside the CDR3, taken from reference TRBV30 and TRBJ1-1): SQTIHQWPATLVQPVGSPLSLECTVEGTSNPNLYWYRQAAGRGLQLLFYSVGIGQISSEVPQNLSASRPQDRQFILSSKKLLLSDSGFYLCAWSKGGGTEAFFGQGTRLTVV.